This entry is about one TCR beta chain. CDR3 size: 16 residues. The V end lost 5 bases, the J end lost 8 bases, and 24 bases lay between the germline ends. Germline CDR1 SGHTA, CDR2 FQGNSA. The data were taken from a study of T cell responses to AZD1222 COVID-19 vaccine. Assay: immunoSEQ multiplex PCR; the TCRdb copy retains only in-frame clones and omits some. This sample has 130,000 to 150,000 clones, with around nine tenths found just once. The chain has TRBV7-2 and TRBJ1-2, with TRBD1 as a possible D gene (5 bases). This clonotype was obtained from an adult in good health. This sample comprised peripheral blood, obtained on day 0 of AZD1222 vaccination. The CDR3 sequence: CASSLPLGDPREGYTF. CDR3 nucleotides: TGTGCCAGCAGCCTCCCCCTGGGGGATCCCAGGGAGGGCTACACCTTC. The full variable domain, in which reference TRBV7-2 and TRBJ1-2 provide the parts outside the CDR3, is GAGVSQSPSNKVTEKGKDVELRCDPISGHTALYWYRQSLGQGLEFLIYFQGNSAPDKSGLPSDRFSAERTGGSVSTLTIQRTQQEDSAVYLCASSLPLGDPREGYTFGSGTRLTVV.